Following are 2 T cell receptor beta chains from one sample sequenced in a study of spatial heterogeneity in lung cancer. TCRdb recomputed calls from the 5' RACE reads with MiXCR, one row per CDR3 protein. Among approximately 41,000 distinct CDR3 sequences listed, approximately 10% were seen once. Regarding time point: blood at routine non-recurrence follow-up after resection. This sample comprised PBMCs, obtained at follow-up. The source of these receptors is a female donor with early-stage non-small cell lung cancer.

DNA of the CDR3: TGCAGTGCTAGTAATGTCGGAGATGGATGGCGGGCTTTCTTT. Translated, it gives CSASNVGDGWRAFF. The V gene is TRBV20-1, the J gene TRBJ1-1, with no clear D. The V end was cut by 3 bases, the J end by 11 bases, with 22 bases between. CDR1 and CDR2 from the germline V gene are DFQATT and SNEGSKA (reference sequence). The CDR3 runs to 14 residues.

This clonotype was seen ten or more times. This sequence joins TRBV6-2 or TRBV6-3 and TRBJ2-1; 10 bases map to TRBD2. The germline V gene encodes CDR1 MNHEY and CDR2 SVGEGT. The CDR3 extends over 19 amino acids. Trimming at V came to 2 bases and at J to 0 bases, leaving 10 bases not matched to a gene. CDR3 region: CASSYSAVLAGSSYNEQFF. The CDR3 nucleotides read TGTGCCAGCAGTTACAGCGCTGTACTAGCGGGAAGCTCCTACAATGAGCAGTTCTTC.